Listed below are T cell receptor beta chains from one sample, sequenced in a study of OX40 agonist ivuxolimab in advanced cancers. Produced via immunoSEQ multiplex PCR; TCRdb's table is partial and in-frame only. Of some 80,000 clones in the sample, about 90% were seen once. The material sequenced was CD4+ or CD8+ T cells sorted from blood, taken in a trial of the OX40 agonist ivuxolimab. These TCRs come from an adult with an advanced solid tumor such as melanoma, head and neck, liver or kidney cancer. Each CDR3 is given with its conserved first and last residue. The order of the fields is clone size, D gene, J gene, V gene, CDR3 DNA, CDR3 protein. D genes are given only for firm matches. Where a row states a size, it is once, few, many or the class of an expanded clone; other rows omit it.

abundance: .
d_gene: .
j_gene: TRBJ1-1
v_gene: TRBV19
CDR3nt: TGTGCCAGTACCCCGACAGGCGGCATGAACACTGAAGCTTTCTTT
CDR3aa: CASTPTGGMNTEAFF

abundance: .
d_gene: TRBD1
j_gene: TRBJ2-7
v_gene: TRBV2
CDR3nt: TGTGCCACCCGGACAGGGAACGAGCAGTACTTC
CDR3aa: CATRTGNEQYF

abundance: .
d_gene: TRBD2
j_gene: TRBJ2-2
v_gene: TRBV10-3
CDR3nt: TGTGCCATCAGTGATCGGTGGGAGGGGATAAGGCTTACCACCGGGGAGCTGTTTTTT
CDR3aa: CAISDRWEGIRLTTGELFF

abundance: .
d_gene: .
j_gene: TRBJ1-1
v_gene: TRBV7-9
CDR3nt: TGTGCCAGCAGCTTAGATGGGGGGTACACTGAAGCTTTCTTT
CDR3aa: CASSLDGGYTEAFF

abundance: .
d_gene: TRBD2
j_gene: TRBJ2-7
v_gene: TRBV11-2
CDR3nt: TGTGCCAGCAGCTTTCAATCGGGGGGGAAATCCTACGAGCAGTACTTC
CDR3aa: CASSFQSGGKSYEQYF

abundance: .
d_gene: .
j_gene: TRBJ1-1
v_gene: TRBV19
CDR3nt: TGTGCCAGTAGTATGATCGGGGTCACTGAAGCTTTCTTT
CDR3aa: CASSMIGVTEAFF

abundance: .
d_gene: .
j_gene: TRBJ1-1
v_gene: TRBV9
CDR3nt: TGTGCCAGCAGCGTAGCCCCGGGGGCTTTCTTT
CDR3aa: CASSVAPGAFF

abundance: once
d_gene: .
j_gene: TRBJ2-7
v_gene: TRBV7-6
CDR3nt: TGTGCCAGCAGCCTTAACGAGGGGTACGAGCAGTACTTC
CDR3aa: CASSLNEGYEQYF

abundance: few
d_gene: .
j_gene: TRBJ1-5
v_gene: TRBV4-1
CDR3nt: TGCGCCAGCAGCCAAGATTTCGGGGTAGGCTCCCAGCCCCAGCATTTT
CDR3aa: CASSQDFGVGSQPQHF

abundance: .
d_gene: .
j_gene: TRBJ1-1
v_gene: TRBV27
CDR3nt: TGTGCCAGCAGTTTATTTAGGGTGAACACTGAAGCTTTCTTT
CDR3aa: CASSLFRVNTEAFF

abundance: .
d_gene: .
j_gene: TRBJ2-6
v_gene: TRBV27
CDR3nt: TGTGCCAGCAGTCCCTTTACGGACGGGGGCGTCCTGACTTTC
CDR3aa: CASSPFTDGGVLTF

abundance: once
d_gene: .
j_gene: TRBJ2-1
v_gene: TRBV7-2
CDR3nt: TGTGCCAGCAGCTTAGCGGGGGCCAACAATGAGCAGTTCTTC
CDR3aa: CASSLAGANNEQFF

abundance: .
d_gene: TRBD2
j_gene: TRBJ2-7
v_gene: TRBV13
CDR3nt: TGTGCCAGCAGCCCTACGGGGGGGCCTGATTCTTACGAGCAGTACTTC
CDR3aa: CASSPTGGPDSYEQYF

abundance: .
d_gene: .
j_gene: TRBJ2-1
v_gene: TRBV29-1
CDR3nt: TGCAGCGGTCGACAGGCCGACTACAATGAGCAGTTCTTC
CDR3aa: CSGRQADYNEQFF

abundance: once
d_gene: TRBD1
j_gene: TRBJ2-7
v_gene: TRBV7-9
CDR3nt: TGTGCCAGCAGCGACCGACAGGGTACCGAGCAGTACTTC
CDR3aa: CASSDRQGTEQYF

abundance: .
d_gene: .
j_gene: TRBJ1-2
v_gene: TRBV5-6
CDR3nt: TGTGCCAGCAGCCGTTCCCGGGGGGGCACCGACTATGGCTACACCTTC
CDR3aa: CASSRSRGGTDYGYTF

abundance: .
d_gene: .
j_gene: TRBJ1-1
v_gene: TRBV5-6
CDR3nt: TGTGCCAGCAGCCCACCCCTCGGGATTCTCTCCTCGATGAACACTGAAGCTTTCTTT
CDR3aa: CASSPPLGILSSMNTEAFF

abundance: .
d_gene: .
j_gene: TRBJ2-7
v_gene: TRBV6-6
CDR3nt: TGTGCCAGCAGTTACTCCCACATGGGCGAGCAGTACTTC
CDR3aa: CASSYSHMGEQYF

abundance: .
d_gene: .
j_gene: TRBJ1-2
v_gene: TRBV7-2
CDR3nt: TGTGCCAGCAGCTTAGTTCGTGACGGGTCCGGCTACACCTTC
CDR3aa: CASSLVRDGSGYTF

abundance: .
d_gene: TRBD1
j_gene: TRBJ1-1
v_gene: TRBV13
CDR3nt: TGTGCCAGCGGGATCAGGGGGAAAGGGACTGAAGCTTTCTTT
CDR3aa: CASGIRGKGTEAFF

abundance: once
d_gene: TRBD2
j_gene: TRBJ2-1
v_gene: TRBV2
CDR3nt: TGTGCCAGCAGGGAAAGCGGGGGGGCCTACAATGAGCAGTTCTTC
CDR3aa: CASRESGGAYNEQFF

abundance: .
d_gene: TRBD1
j_gene: TRBJ1-5
v_gene: TRBV19
CDR3nt: TGTGCCAGTAGTATAAACAGGGGGCATGACAATCAGCCCCAGCATTTT
CDR3aa: CASSINRGHDNQPQHF

abundance: .
d_gene: TRBD1
j_gene: TRBJ1-1
v_gene: TRBV27
CDR3nt: TGTGCCAGCAGTTTAGAGGGGGCAGGCACTGAAGCTTTCTTT
CDR3aa: CASSLEGAGTEAFF

abundance: .
d_gene: .
j_gene: TRBJ2-7
v_gene: TRBV4-3
CDR3nt: TGCGCCAGCAGCCAGGATCAGTGGCTCTACGAGCAGTACTTC
CDR3aa: CASSQDQWLYEQYF

abundance: .
d_gene: .
j_gene: TRBJ2-2
v_gene: TRBV7-9
CDR3nt: TGTGCCAGCAGGAATATACAGGGTCCCACCGGGGAGCTGTTTTTT
CDR3aa: CASRNIQGPTGELFF

abundance: .
d_gene: .
j_gene: TRBJ2-1
v_gene: TRBV9
CDR3nt: TGTGCCAGCAGCGGGCACGATAGAGTCAATGAGCAGTTCTTC
CDR3aa: CASSGHDRVNEQFF

abundance: .
d_gene: .
j_gene: TRBJ1-2
v_gene: TRBV19
CDR3nt: TGTGCCAGTAGTGGCCGCGGACTCCATGGCTACACCTTC
CDR3aa: CASSGRGLHGYTF

abundance: .
d_gene: TRBD2
j_gene: TRBJ2-1
v_gene: TRBV27
CDR3nt: TGTGCCAGCAGTCCAGGGACTAGCGGTTCCTACAATGAGCAGTTCTTC
CDR3aa: CASSPGTSGSYNEQFF

abundance: .
d_gene: .
j_gene: TRBJ1-1
v_gene: TRBV7-9
CDR3nt: TGTGCCAGCAGCTTGGAAATTTGGGACGCTTTCTTT
CDR3aa: CASSLEIWDAFF

abundance: .
d_gene: .
j_gene: TRBJ2-4
v_gene: TRBV7-8
CDR3nt: TGTGCCAGCAGCTTAGCGCTGGTGGGGTCTCAAGTAGCCAAAAACATTCAGTACTTC
CDR3aa: CASSLALVGSQVAKNIQYF

abundance: .
d_gene: TRBD1
j_gene: TRBJ1-2
v_gene: TRBV11-2
CDR3nt: TGTGCCAGCAGCTTAGAGTACGGACAGGGTACTAACTATGGCTACACCTTC
CDR3aa: CASSLEYGQGTNYGYTF

abundance: .
d_gene: .
j_gene: TRBJ2-2
v_gene: TRBV6-7
CDR3nt: TGTGCCAGCGGGTACGACTGGCCCCCCTCCGCGAACACCGGGGAGCTGTTTTTT
CDR3aa: CASGYDWPPSANTGELFF

abundance: .
d_gene: TRBD1
j_gene: TRBJ1-1
v_gene: TRBV2
CDR3nt: TGTGCCAGCAGTGAAAGACAGGGCCGGAACACTGAAGCTTTCTTT
CDR3aa: CASSERQGRNTEAFF

abundance: .
d_gene: .
j_gene: TRBJ1-2
v_gene: TRBV19
CDR3nt: TGTGCCAGTAGTATTGTGGGTTACGAGGGCTACACCTTC
CDR3aa: CASSIVGYEGYTF

abundance: .
d_gene: TRBD1
j_gene: TRBJ2-7
v_gene: TRBV19
CDR3nt: TGTGCCAGTAGTATATCCGGGACAGGGGCCTACGAGCAGTACTTC
CDR3aa: CASSISGTGAYEQYF

abundance: .
d_gene: TRBD1
j_gene: TRBJ2-2
v_gene: TRBV10-3
CDR3nt: TGTGCCATAGCTGTACAGGGGGGCGGGGAGCTGTTTTTT
CDR3aa: CAIAVQGGGELFF

abundance: .
d_gene: .
j_gene: TRBJ2-2
v_gene: TRBV11-2
CDR3nt: TGTGCCAGCAGGATACACCCGAACACCGGGGAGCTGTTTTTT
CDR3aa: CASRIHPNTGELFF

abundance: .
d_gene: .
j_gene: TRBJ1-1
v_gene: TRBV5-5
CDR3nt: TGTGCCAGCAGCATCGACAGCTCTTTTCAACGTGACACTGAAGCTTTCTTT
CDR3aa: CASSIDSSFQRDTEAFF

abundance: .
d_gene: .
j_gene: TRBJ2-7
v_gene: TRBV7-6
CDR3nt: TGTGCCAGCAGCCCCCACATGACGGCGTACGAGCAGTACTTC
CDR3aa: CASSPHMTAYEQYF

abundance: .
d_gene: TRBD2
j_gene: TRBJ2-1
v_gene: TRBV29-1
CDR3nt: TGCAGCGCCCCTAGCGGGGGGGCGGGGAATGAGCAGTTCTTC
CDR3aa: CSAPSGGAGNEQFF